This T cell receptor beta chain was sequenced for a study of blood T cell repertoires in COVID-19. Turning to the study itself: COVID-19 samples from acute and convalescent phases originated in the United States, Italy and Spain.

TCRdb keeps only in-frame clones here, not all; method: immunoSEQ multiplex PCR. The table records about 260,000 clones, about 90% of them present only once. Losses at the gene ends were 5 bases for V and 3 bases for J; bases not matched to a gene: 6. CDR1 and CDR2 from the germline V gene are MGHRA and YSYEKL. CDR3 length: 15 residues. Enrolled through a virtual design, the participants were between roughly 18 and 100 years of age and came from under 30 US areas. The source material was PBMCs or T cells enriched from blood (not recorded which). This receptor was identified in a woman aged 25 to 45 with acute COVID-19. The J gene is TRBJ2-3, the V gene TRBV4-1; 9 nucleotides match TRBD2. For the CDR3, the DNA is TGCGCCAGCAGCGATAGGCTAGCGGGAACAGATACGCAGTATTTT. It codes for CASSDRLAGTDTQYF.